In this sample, the clone carrying this T cell receptor (beta chain) turned up a few times. Method: immunoSEQ multiplex PCR; TCRdb's copy keeps in-frame clones and lacks some. Among under 350,000 clones listed, around 86% were seen once. This sample is drawn from a study of blood T cell repertoires in COVID-19. Study information: Some COVID-19 samples were acute and others convalescent; all came from the United States, Italy and Spain.

The germline V gene encodes CDR1 SGHAT and CDR2 FQNNGV. This CDR3 contains 14 residues. Deletions cut 0 bases from V and 7 bases from J, with 9 bases between. This TCR came from a human donor in a cohort sampled during active COVID-19. This chain connects TRBV11-2 to TRBJ2-2, with D perhaps TRBD2 (5 bases). Sequencing was done on a sample of peripheral blood. This CDR3 reads CASSLETGFGELFF. In DNA, the CDR3 is TGTGCCAGCAGCTTAGAAACGGGGTTCGGGGAGCTGTTTTTT.